A selection of T cell receptor beta chains follows, all from one sample in a study of blood T cell repertoires in COVID-19. Sequencing used immunoSEQ multiplex PCR; TCRdb keeps in-frame clones, though not all of them. The table includes fewer than 150,000 clones, approximately 83% detected once. The sequenced material came from peripheral blood. The receptors here all came from a human donor in a cohort sampled during active COVID-19. CDR3s include the opening cysteine and the closing phenylalanine or tryptophan. The order of the fields is V gene, J gene, D gene, clone size, CDR3 DNA, CDR3 protein. The D gene is left open where the match is weak. Clone size is not always given. Where it is, it says once, few, many or a class for expanded clones.

>TRBV7-8|TRBJ1-1|.|.
TGTGCCAGCAGCTCCGTCGGAGGAGGGAGAGCTTTCTTT
CASSSVGGGRAFF
>TRBV15|TRBJ1-2|TRBD1|.
TGTGCCACCAGCACCGGGACAGGGGGCGGCTACACCTTC
CATSTGTGGGYTF
>TRBV5-1|TRBJ2-7|.|.
TGCGCCAGCAGCTTCGACAGCCCCTACGAGCAGTACTTC
CASSFDSPYEQYF
>TRBV1|TRBJ1-4|.|.
TGCACCAGCAGCCCGACAGAGGGGAGGGATAATGAAAAACTGTTTTTT
CTSSPTEGRDNEKLFF
>TRBV15|TRBJ2-7|.|.
TGTGCCACCAGCAGAGACAGGGGGGTCTACGAGCAGTACTTC
CATSRDRGVYEQYF
>TRBV11-2|TRBJ2-5|.|.
TGTGCCAGCAGCTTAGACGGGAGACCTCAAGAGACCCAGTACTTC
CASSLDGRPQETQYF
>TRBV18|TRBJ1-3|TRBD1|.
TGTGCCAGCTCACAATCCCCGGGACAGGGTGGAAACACCATATATTTT
CASSQSPGQGGNTIYF
>TRBV6-2/TRBV6-3|TRBJ2-4|TRBD1|.
TGTGCCAGCAGTTACTCCCCGGGACAGGTAGAAAACATTCAGTACTTC
CASSYSPGQVENIQYF
>TRBV9|TRBJ1-5|TRBD1|.
TGTGCCAGCAGCGCTACCGGGACAGCAAATCAGCCCCAGCATTTT
CASSATGTANQPQHF
>TRBV5-4|TRBJ2-7|TRBD2|.
TGTGCCAGCAGCACGGGACTAGCGGACTACGAGCAGTACTTC
CASSTGLADYEQYF
>TRBV27|TRBJ2-5|.|.
TGTGCCAGCAGTTTATTTGGACTAAGAGGAGAGACCCAGTACTTC
CASSLFGLRGETQYF
>TRBV5-1|TRBJ2-2|.|few
TGCGCCAGCAGCTCGGATGCTAGCGGGGAGCTGTTTTTT
CASSSDASGELFF
>TRBV3-1/TRBV3-2|TRBJ2-5|.|.
TGTGCCAGCAGACCTATATTTAGGGGCCTCCAAGAGACCCAGTACTTC
CASRPIFRGLQETQYF
>TRBV7-9|TRBJ2-1|TRBD2|.
TGTGCCAGCTTGGGAACCGCCGGGGGGGTCCTGTTCTTC
CASLGTAGGVLFF
>TRBV4-1|TRBJ1-1|TRBD1|.
TGCGCCAGCAGCCACCCGGGACAGGGGATTGAAGCTTTCTTT
CASSHPGQGIEAFF
>TRBV19|TRBJ1-4|TRBD1|.
TGTGCCAGTAGTCGGACAGGGGGCGCAACTAATGAAAAACTGTTTTTT
CASSRTGGATNEKLFF
>TRBV5-1|TRBJ2-5|.|.
TGCGCCAGCAGCCTGGGGGCAGTATTGCAAGAGACCCAGTACTTC
CASSLGAVLQETQYF
>TRBV28|TRBJ1-2|TRBD1|.
TGTGCCAGCAGAACGACAGGGAACTATGGCTACACCTTC
CASRTTGNYGYTF
>TRBV5-1|TRBJ2-7|TRBD1|.
TGCGCCAGCAGCGGTTCTGGGACAGGGGGAGACGAGCAGTACTTC
CASSGSGTGGDEQYF
>TRBV3-1/TRBV3-2|TRBJ2-1|.|.
TGTGCCAGCTCCCCGCCTAGAGCCTACAATGAGCAGTTCTTC
CASSPPRAYNEQFF
>TRBV5-1|TRBJ1-2|.|.
TGCGCCAGCAGCTTGGTCCAGGCTAACTATGGCTACACCTTC
CASSLVQANYGYTF
>TRBV3-1/TRBV3-2|TRBJ2-1|.|.
TGTGCCAGCACCTCCGGCAGGGGCTACAATGAGCAGTTCTTC
CASTSGRGYNEQFF
>TRBV7-9|TRBJ2-1|.|.
TGTGCCAGCAGCCCCAGGGGAGGGTCCTACAATGAGCAGTTCTTC
CASSPRGGSYNEQFF
>TRBV19|TRBJ1-2|.|.
TGTGCCAGTAGTGTATCGGGACAAGACTATGGCTACACCTTC
CASSVSGQDYGYTF
>TRBV28|TRBJ2-2|.|once
TGTGCCAGCAGTCGACGAAGGGGTCTGACCGGGGAGCTGTTTTTT
CASSRRRGLTGELFF
>TRBV10-3|TRBJ1-1|TRBD1|.
TGTGCCATCAGTGCCCCCGGGACAGGGCCCACTGAAGCTTTCTTT
CAISAPGTGPTEAFF
>TRBV7-2|TRBJ2-7|TRBD2|.
TGTGCCAGCAGCTTAGCAGCGGGGGCCTACGAGCAGTACTTC
CASSLAAGAYEQYF
>TRBV7-2|TRBJ1-6|.|.
TGTGCCAGCAGCTTAGCCGGGACAAATGGCTCACCCCTCCACTTT
CASSLAGTNGSPLHF
>TRBV29-1|TRBJ1-1|TRBD1|.
TGCAGCGGGCGGGACAGGGGGTTCGTGAACACTGAAGCTTTCTTT
CSGRDRGFVNTEAFF
>TRBV19|TRBJ1-2|TRBD1|.
TGTGCCAGTAGTAACACCATAACGACAGGGTCCGGCTACACCTTC
CASSNTITTGSGYTF
>TRBV28|TRBJ1-5|TRBD1|.
TGTGCCAGCAGTTTAACTCGCAGGGGGAATCAGCCCCAGCATTTT
CASSLTRRGNQPQHF
>TRBV5-1|TRBJ2-1|TRBD2|.
TGCGCCAGCAGCTTGCTTGCGGGGGGTAGCTACAATGAGCAGTTCTTC
CASSLLAGGSYNEQFF
>TRBV27|TRBJ2-1|.|.
TGTGCCAGCAGCAACAGGGAATTGGCCAACGAGCAGTTCTTC
CASSNRELANEQFF
>TRBV9|TRBJ2-3|TRBD1|.
TGTGCCAGCACGCGAGGGGGCGCAGATACGCAGTATTTT
CASTRGGADTQYF
>TRBV6-5|TRBJ2-7|.|few
TGTGCCAGCACTAGACTAGAATTAACCTACGAGCAGTACTTC
CASTRLELTYEQYF
>TRBV7-8|TRBJ1-4|.|few
TGTGCCAGCAGCCCTACGGGGGGTAGGGGTATTGAAAAACTGTTTTTT
CASSPTGGRGIEKLFF
>TRBV28|TRBJ1-5|TRBD1|.
TGTGCCAGCAGTTTAAGGGACAGGGCATGGCAGCCCCAGCATTTT
CASSLRDRAWQPQHF
>TRBV7-3|TRBJ1-2|.|.
TGTGCCAGCAGCTTAACACCGGTCTATGGCTACACCTTC
CASSLTPVYGYTF
>TRBV18|TRBJ1-6|.|.
TGTGCCAGCTCACCAGGGGCTTATGATTCACCCCTCCACTTT
CASSPGAYDSPLHF
>TRBV7-6|TRBJ2-7|.|.
TGTGCCAGCAGCTTAAACCAGGTGGACGAGCAGTACTTC
CASSLNQVDEQYF